This passage covers 23 T cell receptor beta chains from one sample sequenced in a study of spatial heterogeneity in lung cancer. Whole-study findings and limits: Expanded intratumoral alpha and beta TCR counts tracked tumor mutation counts.

For these receptors, no antigen is known. TCRdb re-called the 5' RACE reads with MiXCR, one entry per CDR3 protein. In the table there are 9,500 to 13,000 distinct CDR3 sequences, roughly 12% of which are singletons. Time point: sample taken at primary tumor resection. The sample in question was lung tumor tissue, obtained at surgery. Receptors were obtained from a male donor with early-stage non-small cell lung cancer.

This clonotype turned up a few times. This beta chain represents an off-target read in a library built for alpha chains; its size is of limited meaning. The V and J genes are TRBV6-1 and TRBJ1-4, with unresolved D. The length of the CDR3 is 12 residues. Germline V CDR1 and CDR2: MNHNS, SASEGT. V was pared by 2 bases and J by 11 bases, with 9 bases between. The CDR3 spells CASSETVDKLFF. CDR3 in DNA: TGTGCCAGCAGTGAAACAGTCGATAAACTGTTTTTT.

This clonotype is labeled as medium-sized (0.01 to 0.1%). The size of this beta chain means little, since it is a stray read in a library made for alpha chains. The chain links TRBV10-2 to TRBJ2-7; 13 bases fit TRBD2. The CDR3 is made up of 15 amino acids. Trimming removed 6 bases from V and 6 bases from J; junction bases left unmatched: 8. Germline CDR1 is WSHSY and CDR2 is SAAADI. The CDR3 loop reads CASRNGLAGVREQYF. DNA for the CDR3: TGCGCCAGCAGGAACGGACTAGCGGGAGTTCGCGAGCAGTACTTC.

This clonotype occurred many times. As an off-target read in a library built for alpha chains, this beta chain has a frequency of little significance. V is TRBV6-6 and J is TRBJ2-5; D assignment may be TRBD1 or TRBD2 (5 bases each). The length of the CDR3 is 15 residues. V dropped 3 bases and J dropped 5 bases, with 16 bases sitting between them. In germline, CDR1 is MNHNY, CDR2 SVGAGI (reference sequence). Here the CDR3 DNA reads TGTGCCAGCAGTTATCTCGGCAGGGACGTGGAGACCCAGTACTTC. Its translation: CASSYLGRDVETQYF.

The sample holds many counts of this clonotype. With the library built for alpha chains, this beta chain is off target and its frequency is not meaningful. The rearrangement uses TRBV10-3 and TRBJ1-3; unclear D gene. V was clipped by 3 bases and J by 0 bases, with 6 bases between them. The CDR3 runs 14 residues. Germline CDR1 is ENHRY and CDR2 is SYGVKD. The CDR3 DNA is TGTGCCATCAGTGACAGCAACTCTGGAAACACCATATATTTT. As protein: CAISDSNSGNTIYF.

The sample holds many counts of this clonotype. Since it is a stray read in a library aimed at alpha chains, this beta chain has a size that is not meaningful. The rearrangement uses TRBV20-1 and TRBJ2-3; no clear D gene. This CDR3 comprises 11 residues. Trimming removed 3 bases from V and 4 bases from J, with 5 bases in between. Germline V gene lookup returns CDR1 DFQATT and CDR2 SNEGSKA (reference sequence). The CDR3 DNA follows: TGCAGTGCTAGTATGTCAGATACGCAGTATTTT. This translates into CSASMSDTQYF.

In regard to this clonotype: Within a library made for alpha chains, this beta chain is off target, and its count is uninformative. CDR3 nucleotide sequence: TGTGCCAGTAGTCGCCAGGGGATCGGAGAGACCCAGTACTTC. Residues: CASSRQGIGETQYF. The J gene is TRBJ2-5, the V gene TRBV19; weak D call: TRBD1 (6 bases). Trimming took 5 bases from V and 4 from J, leaving 14 bases between them. The CDR3 sequence is 14 residues long. CDR1 is LNHDA and CDR2 is SQIVND in the germline V gene (reference sequence).

About this clonotype: The library was built for alpha chains, so this beta chain is an off-target read and its size means little. The V and J genes are TRBV20-1 and TRBJ1-1, with D possibly being TRBD1 (5 bases). Germline V gene lookup returns CDR1 DFQATT and CDR2 SNEGSKA (reference sequence). The CDR3 has 15 residues. Trimming took off 6 bases at V and 4 bases at J, with 21 bases between the two ends. For the CDR3, the DNA is TGCAGTGCACCGTCGGGCACCATGGGGGGCACTGAAGCTTTCTTT. This translates into CSAPSGTMGGTEAFF.

This clonotype was seen repeatedly, ten times or more. A library made for alpha chains picked up this beta chain off target, so its size means little. This chain connects TRBV6-6 to TRBJ2-7; maybe TRBD2 (5 bases). The CDR3 has 18 amino acids. The V gene's germline CDR1 is MNHNY and CDR2 SVGAGI (reference sequence). V lost 8 bases and J lost 2, with 28 bases in between. CDR3 residues: CASPLVKMRVRWTYEQYF. The CDR3 DNA is TGTGCCAGCCCCCTAGTGAAGATGCGGGTGCGGTGGACCTACGAGCAGTACTTC.

This clonotype occurred many times. The library was designed around alpha chains, so this beta chain is a stray read whose abundance carries little weight. The J gene is TRBJ2-7, the V gene TRBV5-1; TRBD1 is a possible D gene (5 bases). The V end lost 4 bases, the J end lost 3 bases, and 20 bases lay between the germline ends. Germline CDR1 is SGHRS and CDR2 is YFSETQ. This CDR3 spans 16 amino acids. Here the CDR3 reads CASSPVGHKANYEQYF. CDR3 coding DNA: TGCGCCAGCAGCCCCGTGGGGCACAAGGCCAACTACGAGCAGTACTTC.

This clonotype counts as medium-sized (0.01 to 0.1%). As an off-target read in a library built for alpha chains, this beta chain has a frequency of little significance. The genes are TRBV6-5 and TRBJ1-2, with 7 bases fitting TRBD1. J was trimmed by 8 bases and V by 2 bases; bases with no gene match: 5. Germline V lookup: CDR1 MNHEY, CDR2 SVGAGI. The CDR3 loop spans 13 amino acids. CDR3 region: CASSYTGQFGYTF. In DNA form, the CDR3 reads TGTGCCAGCAGTTACACGGGACAGTTCGGCTACACCTTC.

This clonotype appeared many times. This beta chain lies outside the target of a library built for alpha chains; its clone size means little. This chain connects TRBV14 to TRBJ2-5; 8 bases map to TRBD2. Germline CDR1 is SGHDN and CDR2 is FVKESK. This CDR3 has 14 amino acids. V shed 3 bases and J 6 bases; nucleotides not matched to a gene: 6. Here the CDR3 DNA reads TGTGCCAGCAGCCATTCGGGAGGGACGAAGACCCAGTACTTC. Translation gives CASSHSGGTKTQYF.

This clonotype came up many times. Because this beta chain is a stray read in a library intended to capture alpha chains, its abundance should not be given much weight. The chain employs TRBV12-3 or TRBV12-4 and TRBJ1-5, with 8 bases matching TRBD1. The CDR3 consists of 17 residues. The ends lost 6 bases at V and 0 bases at J; junction bases unmatched: 10. The CDR3 reads CASSLGQEIYSNQPQHF. The CDR3 coding sequence is TGTGCCAGCAGCCTGGGACAGGAGATCTATAGCAATCAGCCCCAGCATTTT.

In this sample, this clonotype turned up many times. This beta chain slipped into a library made for alpha chains as a stray read, so its size is not meaningful. This chain connects TRBV5-1 to TRBJ1-2, with TRBD1 as a possible D gene (5 bases). The germline V gene has CDR1 SGHRS and CDR2 YFSETQ. The CDR3 runs 13 residues. Trimming removed 4 bases from V and 4 bases from J, with 11 bases in between. The CDR3 sequence is CASSGGTSYGYTF. Here the CDR3 DNA reads TGCGCCAGCAGCGGCGGGACGAGCTATGGCTACACCTTC.

This clonotype was detected many times. This beta chain is a stray sequence in a library constructed for alpha chains; its clone size is not meaningful. The chain has TRBV7-3 and TRBJ1-1; no clear D gene. Germline loops: CDR1 SGHTA, CDR2 FQGTGA. This CDR3 is 14 amino acids long. Trimming pared 5 bases from V and 0 bases from J, leaving 10 bases between. CDR3: CASSVKGMNTEAFF. The CDR3 DNA reads TGTGCCAGCAGCGTAAAAGGAATGAACACTGAAGCTTTCTTT.

Comments on this clonotype: In a library made to pick up alpha chains, this beta chain is a stray read with a size that means little. This chain joins TRBV20-1 and TRBJ1-4; D uncertain. The CDR3 extends over 16 amino acids. The V gene lost 0 bases and the J gene lost 8 bases, with 19 bases spanning the gap. The germline V gene encodes CDR1 DFQATT and CDR2 SNEGSKA (reference sequence). Written as DNA, the CDR3 is TGCAGTGCTAGAGACTTCTTCCGCGGCGGAGTCGAAAAACTGTTTTTT. This sequence encodes CSARDFFRGGVEKLFF.

This clonotype is labeled medium-sized (0.01 to 0.1%). Since the library was made to target alpha chains, this beta chain is a stray read and its abundance is not meaningful. This chain joins TRBV14 and TRBJ2-1; D not resolved. V was shortened by 4 bases and J by 7 bases, with 17 bases between the two germline ends. This CDR3 spans 15 amino acids. Germline V gene sequence: CDR1 SGHDN, CDR2 FVKESK. Here the CDR3 DNA reads TGTGCCAGCAGCCTGGGCCTTCGAAGAGGAAATGAGCAGTTCTTC. It is translated as CASSLGLRRGNEQFF.

On this clonotype: Since the library was made to target alpha chains, this beta chain is a stray read and its abundance is not meaningful. The chain recombines TRBV12-3 or TRBV12-4 with TRBJ1-5; no clear D. The CDR3 consists of 14 residues. V was cut by 3 bases and J by 4 bases, with 10 bases left in between. The CDR3 nucleotides read TGTGCCAGCAGTTTTTGGGGTGATAATCAGCCCCAGCATTTT. Translation: CASSFWGDNQPQHF.

This clonotype was found many times. This beta chain slipped into a library made for alpha chains as a stray read, so its size is not meaningful. V and J are TRBV13 and TRBJ1-2; D not resolved. The germline CDR1 and CDR2 sequences are PRHDT and FYEKMQ (reference sequence). CDR3 length equals 14 residues. Trimming removed 0 bases from V and 11 bases from J, with 16 bases in between. Written as DNA, the CDR3 is TGTGCCAGCAGCTTAGGGGACGGAGGCCGACTGTACACCTTC. It encodes CASSLGDGGRLYTF.

This clonotype was found many times. This beta chain turned up in a library designed for alpha chains; as an off-target read, its abundance says little. The chain has TRBV21-1 and TRBJ1-1; the DNA was not used to check the table's D call, TRBD1. TRBV21-1 is listed as a pseudogene. This CDR3 has 13 amino acids. In DNA, the CDR3 is TGTGCCAGCAGCCAGGGGGCCGGGACTGAAGCTTTCTTT. This gives the protein CASSQGAGTEAFF.

There are many counts of this clonotype. This beta chain was picked up by a library intended for alpha chains and is off target, so its count carries little meaning. This sequence joins TRBV7-2 and TRBJ2-7; D may be TRBD1 (6 bases). The length of the CDR3 is 15 residues. Germline values: CDR1 SGHTA, CDR2 FQGNSA. The ends were cut back, 1 base at V and 3 bases at J, with 13 bases in the middle. DNA for the CDR3: TGTGCCAGCAGCTTAGGCCAGGGGCCCTTCTACGAGCAGTACTTC. Protein product: CASSLGQGPFYEQYF.

Comment on this clonotype: For a library built for alpha chains, this beta chain is a stray read; little rests on its size. CDR3 DNA sequence: TGCGCCAGCAGCTCACAGGGTTCCCCAGATACGCAGTATTTT. Its protein is CASSSQGSPDTQYF. This chain joins TRBV5-1 and TRBJ2-3, with D possibly being TRBD1 (6 bases). The germline gives CDR1 SGHRS, CDR2 YFSETQ. The CDR3 is 14 residues long. Between the trimmed V and J ends, which lost 3 bases and 4 bases, there was a span of 12 bases. The full variable domain, with the rest looked up from reference TRBV5-1 and TRBJ2-3, is KAGVTQTPRYLIKTRGQQVTLSCSPISGHRSVSWYQQTPGQGLQFLFEYFSETQRNKGNFPGRFSGRQFSNSRSEMNVSTLELGDSALYLCASSSQGSPDTQYFGPGTRLTVL.

This clonotype is judged medium-sized. With the library built for alpha chains, this beta chain is off target and its frequency is not meaningful. The chain joins TRBV28 to TRBJ1-1, with 10 bases matching TRBD1. The V gene's germline CDR1 is MDHEN and CDR2 SYDVKM. The CDR3 is 14 amino acids. The trim removed 6 bases at V and 3 bases at J, leaving 4 bases unmatched. Written as DNA, the CDR3 is TGTGCCAGCAGATCGGGACAGGGGTACACTGAAGCTTTCTTT. This gives the protein CASRSGQGYTEAFF.

The table lists this clonotype with many counts. Since the library was made to target alpha chains, this beta chain is a stray read and its abundance is not meaningful. The chain links TRBV7-2 to TRBJ2-1; D possibly corresponds to TRBD1 (5 bases). Germline loops: CDR1 SGHTA, CDR2 FQGNSA. The CDR3 is made up of 14 amino acids. Trimming shortened V by 1 base and J by 5 bases, and 9 bases separated the two germline ends. CDR3 nucleotide sequence: TGTGCCAGCAGCTTAGAGGACACCAACAATGAGCAGTTCTTC. It codes for CASSLEDTNNEQFF.